The 21 T cell receptor beta chains given below trace back to one sample, sequenced in a study of regulatory T cells in long-lasting Graves disease. Time point denoted: newly diagnosed GD, antithyroid drugs for less than 3 months. PBMC RNA was the source of the TCR library. Arm-PCR with iRepertoire HTBI primers amplified the CDR3 regions for these TCR beta libraries. TCRdb re-derived calls from the multiplex PCR reads in MiXCR, one entry per CDR3 protein. The sample records approximately 560,000 distinct CDR3 sequences, more than 15% being singletons. The same specimen was also included in a second study, on T cells in Graves' hyperthyroidism and ophthalmopathy.

Material: peripheral blood mononuclear cells (PBMCs), obtained at new diagnosis, from a patient treated with antithyroid drugs. Receptors were obtained from a young man with Graves disease.

This clonotype was seen a few times. One junction end does not reproduce the germline sequence, and a read error may be involved. The V call is TRBV10-3, the J call TRBJ1-1, with 8 bases aligning to TRBD1. Germline V gene lookup returns CDR1 ENHRY and CDR2 SYGVKD. The CDR3 is 15 amino acids. CDR3 DNA: TGTGCCATCAGAACGTCAGGGGGCAAGGGCACTAAAGCTTTCTTT. It translates to CAIRTSGGKGTKAFF.

This clonotype was found a few times. This chain uses TRBV13 with TRBJ2-3; TRBD2 aligns across 12 bases. The CDR3 runs 17 residues. The V and J ends lost 5 bases and 2 bases, in that order; junction bases with no gene match: 8. Germline V gene data show CDR1 as PRHDT and CDR2 as FYEKMQ (reference sequence). The CDR3 DNA is TGTGCCAGCAGCCCAAGACTAGCGGGAGACCCCACAGATACGCAGTATTTT. Translation gives CASSPRLAGDPTDTQYF.

This clonotype was counted many times. The chain uses TRBV12-3 or TRBV12-4 and TRBJ1-2; TRBD1 agrees at 7 bases. CDR3 length equals 15 residues. V lost 5 bases, J lost 6 bases, and 12 bases stayed unmatched. The CDR3 protein is CASSPGTAQVHGYTF. The DNA of the CDR3 is TGTGCCAGCAGTCCCGGGACAGCTCAGGTCCATGGCTACACCTTC.

V and J are TRBV15 and TRBJ2-7; 8 positions match TRBD2. V lost 0 bases to trimming and J lost 5 bases; unmatched junction nucleotides: 12. The length of the CDR3 is 17 residues. The germline V gene has CDR1 LNHNV and CDR2 YYDKDF (reference sequence). The DNA of the CDR3 is TGTGCCACCAGCAGAGATGTGTCGGGACTAGAACCTCACGAGCAGTACTTC. Protein product: CATSRDVSGLEPHEQYF.

This clonotype was recorded a few times. This chain joins TRBV6-2 or TRBV6-3 and TRBJ2-3; D is possibly TRBD2 (6 bases). This CDR3 is built from 14 residues. The V end lost 7 bases, the J end lost 6 bases, and 17 bases lay between the germline ends. Germline V lookup: CDR1 MNHEY, CDR2 SVGEGT. As DNA, the CDR3 is TGTGCCAGCACCAGGGAGCGGGTCCTGGATACGCAGTATTTT. It yields the protein CASTRERVLDTQYF.

This chain joins TRBV20-1 and TRBJ2-7; 10 bases match TRBD1. In germline, CDR1 is DFQATT, CDR2 SNEGSKA (reference sequence). After removal of 0 bases from V and 5 bases from J, the junction contained 4 bases not matched to a gene. The CDR3 sequence is 14 residues long. The CDR3 sequence: CSARDRDRGNEQYF. DNA for the CDR3: TGCAGTGCTAGAGACCGGGACAGGGGCAACGAGCAGTACTTC.

At least ten counts were recorded for this clonotype. This chain uses TRBV7-2 with TRBJ2-7, with 7 positions matching TRBD1. The CDR3 totals 14 residues. V shed 1 base and J 5 bases; nucleotides not matched to a gene: 5. The V gene's germline CDR1 is SGHTA and CDR2 FQGNSA. In DNA form, the CDR3 reads TGTGCCAGCAGCTTAGACAGGGGTGACGACGAGCAGTACTTC. Translation gives CASSLDRGDDEQYF.

This clonotype showed up just a few times. The chain has TRBV3-1 and TRBJ2-7; TRBD1 matches at 8 bases. The CDR3 runs to 13 residues. Germline CDR1 is LGHDT and CDR2 is YNNKEL (reference sequence). Trimming at V came to 4 bases and at J to 7 bases, leaving 6 bases not matched to a gene. In nucleotides, the CDR3 is TGTGCCAGCAGCCTGGACAGGGAAAGAGAGCAGTACTTC. As protein: CASSLDREREQYF.

This clonotype has a count of ten or more. The chain has TRBV30 and TRBJ1-5; D is ambiguous. Per the germline V gene, CDR1 is GTSNPN and CDR2 is SVGIG (reference sequence). CDR3 size: 12 residues. V was trimmed by 3 bases and J by 3 bases, leaving 6 bases between them. In nucleotides, the CDR3 is TGTGCCTGGAGCAGGAACAATCAGCCCCAGCATTTT. Translation: CAWSRNNQPQHF.

This clonotype has only one observation. The V call is TRBV6-5, the J call TRBJ1-4; D gene unclear. Germline lookup yields CDR1 MNHEY and CDR2 SVGAGI. V lost 2 bases and J 6 bases, leaving 16 bases between the germline ends. CDR3 length equals 16 residues. The CDR3 DNA reads TGTGCCAGCAGTTACCGTCGATCCCGCCTGGATGAAAAACTGTTTTTT. Its protein is CASSYRRSRLDEKLFF.

This clonotype was seen many times. The rearrangement links TRBV11-1 to TRBJ2-3, with a tentative D call TRBD1 (5 bases). Trimming took 6 bases from V and 6 from J, leaving 28 bases between them. Germline V gene lookup returns CDR1 SGHAT and CDR2 FQDESV (reference sequence). The CDR3 spans 18 residues. The CDR3 sequence: CASSFPSVDTIYRDTQYF. The CDR3 DNA reads TGTGCCAGCAGTTTCCCGTCTGTGGACACTATCTACAGGGATACGCAGTATTTT.

J is TRBJ1-1 and V is TRBV7-3; D perhaps matches TRBD1 (6 bases). V lost 2 bases and J lost 5, with 21 bases in between. The CDR3 has 17 residues. CDR1 SGHTA and CDR2 FQGTGA come from the germline V gene. CDR3 nucleotide sequence: TGTGCCAGCAGCTTAGCGCCGGGACACGGGAGACTTACTGAAGCTTTCTTT. Protein: CASSLAPGHGRLTEAFF.

This clonotype was observed many times. V gene TRBV3-1 combines with J gene TRBJ2-3; TRBD2 matches at 9 bases. Germline trimming cut 3 bases from V and 1 base from J; bases unmatched to any gene: 2. The germline CDR1 and CDR2 sequences are LGHDT and YNNKEL (reference sequence). This CDR3 is built from 15 residues. CDR3 nucleotide sequence: TGTGCCAGCAGCCACGGCGGGGGGGGCACAGATACGCAGTATTTT. Translated, it gives CASSHGGGGTDTQYF.

The table lists this clonotype with a few counts. Here the CDR3 reads CASSLGQGDNYEQYF. The CDR3 nucleotides are TGTGCCAGCAGTTTAGGGCAGGGTGATAACTACGAGCAGTACTTC. This rearrangement joins TRBV28 to TRBJ2-7, with a possible D match to TRBD1 (5 bases). The germline CDR1 and CDR2 sequences are MDHEN and SYDVKM. The CDR3 contains 15 residues. The V end lost 2 bases, the J end lost 3 bases, and 14 bases lay between the germline ends. Full variable domain (rest looked up from reference TRBV28 and TRBJ2-7): DVKVTQSSRYLVKRTGEKVFLECVQDMDHENMFWYRQDPGLGLRLIYFSYDVKMKEKGDIPEGYSVSREKKERFSLILESASTNQTSMYLCASSLGQGDNYEQYFGPGTRLTVT.

CDR3 residues: CASSLAPLGEQYF. CDR3 nucleotides: TGTGCCAGCAGCTTAGCCCCCCTCGGCGAGCAGTACTTC. The V and J genes are TRBV11-2 and TRBJ2-7; the D is unclear. V was shortened by 1 base and J by 6 bases, with 10 bases between the two germline ends. The CDR3 extends over 13 amino acids. CDR1 SGHAT and CDR2 FQNNGV come from the germline V gene.

This clonotype was recorded many times. The genes are TRBV27 and TRBJ2-7; 11 positions match TRBD2. CDR1 is MNHEY, CDR2 SMNVEV, per germline (reference sequence). V trimming: 4 bases; J trimming: 2 bases; junction bases outside the gene matches: 4. There are 15 residues in the CDR3. This CDR3 is CASSSSSGRAYEQYF. DNA of the CDR3: TGTGCCAGCAGTTCGAGTAGCGGGAGGGCCTACGAGCAGTACTTC.

Comment on this clonotype: Sequence at one end of the junction differs from germline and may be a read error. This chain connects TRBV25-1 to TRBJ2-5, with no clear D. This CDR3 comprises 15 residues. The V gene's germline CDR1 is MGHDK and CDR2 SYGVNS. CDR3 nucleotide sequence: TGCGCCAGCAGTGATCATTTAACTCCCCAAGAGACCCAGTACTTC. It encodes CASSDHLTPQETQYF.

In this sample, this clonotype turned up a few times. The chain uses TRBV10-1 and TRBJ2-7; no definite D call. This CDR3 has 11 residues. Germline CDR1 is WNHNN and CDR2 is SYGVQD (reference sequence). Trimming took off 0 bases at V and 12 bases at J, with 9 bases between the two ends. The CDR3 sequence is CASSESIRMYF. DNA for the CDR3: TGCGCCAGCAGTGAGTCGATTCGAATGTACTTC.

On this clonotype: A read error may be the cause here, since a much bigger clone is one base away. No DNA is shown, since the ends of the CDR3 on it are uncertain; the CDR3 is the one TCRdb lists. The CDR3 loop reads CAWSVGSGTAALF. V gene TRBV30 combines with J gene TRBJ1-1; the DNA was not compared with TRBD1, the D call given in the table. The CDR3 length is 13 residues, termini included. CDR1 GTSNPN and CDR2 SVGIG come from the germline V gene (reference sequence).

This clonotype was seen repeatedly, ten times or more. This rearrangement joins TRBV3-1 to TRBJ1-1; D is uncertain. The CDR3 contains 15 residues. V dropped 6 bases and J dropped 1 base, with 15 bases sitting between them. Germline V gene sequence: CDR1 LGHDT, CDR2 YNNKEL (reference sequence). Written as DNA, the CDR3 is TGTGCCAGCAGACCCGGTGGGGTGGCGAACACTGAAGCTTTCTTT. Its translation is CASRPGGVANTEAFF.

This sequence joins TRBV12-3 or TRBV12-4 and TRBJ1-1; 8 bases are a match to TRBD1. The CDR3 has 15 amino acids. J was trimmed by 4 bases and V by 3 bases; bases with no gene match: 7. The CDR3 loop is CASSFAGGASTEAFF. In nucleotides, the CDR3 is TGTGCCAGCAGTTTTGCAGGGGGCGCAAGCACTGAAGCTTTCTTT.